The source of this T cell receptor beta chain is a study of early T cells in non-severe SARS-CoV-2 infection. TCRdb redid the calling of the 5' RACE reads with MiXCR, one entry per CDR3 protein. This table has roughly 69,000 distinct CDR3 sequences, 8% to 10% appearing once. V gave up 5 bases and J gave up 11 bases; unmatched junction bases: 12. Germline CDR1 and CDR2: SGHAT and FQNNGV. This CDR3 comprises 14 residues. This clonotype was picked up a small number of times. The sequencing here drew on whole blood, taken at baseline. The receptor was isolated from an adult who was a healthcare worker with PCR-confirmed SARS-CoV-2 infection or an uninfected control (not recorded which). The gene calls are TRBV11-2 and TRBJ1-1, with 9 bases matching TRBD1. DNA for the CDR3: TGTGCCAGCAGCCCTAGAGGGACAGGGTTGGGTGCTTTCTTT. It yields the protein CASSPRGTGLGAFF.